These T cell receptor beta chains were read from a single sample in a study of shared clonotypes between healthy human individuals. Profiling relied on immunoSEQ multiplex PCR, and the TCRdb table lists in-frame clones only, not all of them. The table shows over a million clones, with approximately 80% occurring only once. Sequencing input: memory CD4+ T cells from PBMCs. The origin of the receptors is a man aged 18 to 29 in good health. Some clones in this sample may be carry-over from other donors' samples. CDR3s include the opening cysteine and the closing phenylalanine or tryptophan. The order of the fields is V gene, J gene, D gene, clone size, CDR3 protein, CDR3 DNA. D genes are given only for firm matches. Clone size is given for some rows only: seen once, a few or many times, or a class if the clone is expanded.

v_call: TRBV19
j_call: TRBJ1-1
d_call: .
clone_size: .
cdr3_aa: CASSIAGADTEAFF
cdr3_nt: TGTGCCAGTAGTATCGCAGGGGCGGACACTGAAGCTTTCTTT

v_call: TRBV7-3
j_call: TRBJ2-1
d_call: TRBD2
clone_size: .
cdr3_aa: CASSSRTSGRHEQFF
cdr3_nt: TGTGCCAGCAGCTCCAGGACTAGCGGGAGACATGAGCAGTTCTTC

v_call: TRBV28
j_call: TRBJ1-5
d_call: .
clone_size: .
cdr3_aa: CASKIPNQPQHF
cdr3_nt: TGTGCCAGCAAGATCCCGAATCAGCCCCAGCATTTT

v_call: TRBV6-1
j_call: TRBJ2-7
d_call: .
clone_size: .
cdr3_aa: CASSEARFEQYF
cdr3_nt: TGTGCCAGCAGTGAAGCGCGGTTCGAGCAGTACTTC

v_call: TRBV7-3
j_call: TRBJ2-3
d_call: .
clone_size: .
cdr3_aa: CASSLMSDTQYF
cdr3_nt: TGTGCCAGCAGCTTAATGTCGGATACGCAGTATTTT

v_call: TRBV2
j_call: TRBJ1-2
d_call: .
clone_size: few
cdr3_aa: CASSRLLSGYTF
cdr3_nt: TGTGCCAGCAGCCGCCTACTGAGTGGCTACACCTTC

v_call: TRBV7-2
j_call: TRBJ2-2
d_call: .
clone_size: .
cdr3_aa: CASSPQGYTGELFF
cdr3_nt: TGTGCCAGCAGCCCCCAGGGTTACACCGGGGAGCTGTTTTTT

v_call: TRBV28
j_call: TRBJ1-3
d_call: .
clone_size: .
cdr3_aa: CASSSLSSGNTIYF
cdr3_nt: TGTGCCAGCAGTTCACTAAGCTCTGGAAACACCATATATTTT

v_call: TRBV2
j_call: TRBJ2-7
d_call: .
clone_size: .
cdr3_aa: CASRQGGEQYF
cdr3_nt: TGTGCCAGCAGGCAGGGCGGCGAGCAGTACTTC

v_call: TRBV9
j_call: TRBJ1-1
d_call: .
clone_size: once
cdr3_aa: CASSVEGRTANEAFF
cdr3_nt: TGTGCCAGCAGCGTAGAAGGAAGGACAGCGAATGAAGCTTTCTTT

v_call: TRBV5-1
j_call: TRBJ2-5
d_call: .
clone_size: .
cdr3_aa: CASSLMMTGEETQYF
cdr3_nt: TGCGCCAGCAGCTTGATGATGACGGGAGAGGAGACCCAGTACTTC

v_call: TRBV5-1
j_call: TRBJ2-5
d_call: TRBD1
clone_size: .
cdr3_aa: CASSSGQGSGETQYF
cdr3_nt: TGCGCCAGCAGCTCGGGACAGGGTAGTGGAGAGACCCAGTACTTC

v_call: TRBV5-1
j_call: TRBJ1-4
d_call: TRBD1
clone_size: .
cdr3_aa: CASSAGQGGEKLFF
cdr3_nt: TGCGCCAGCAGCGCGGGACAGGGCGGCGAAAAACTGTTTTTT

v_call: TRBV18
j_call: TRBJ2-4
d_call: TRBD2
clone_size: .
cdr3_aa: CASSRAFTSVNQGIQYF
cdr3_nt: TGTGCCAGCTCCCGGGCCTTCACTAGCGTAAACCAAGGCATTCAGTACTTC

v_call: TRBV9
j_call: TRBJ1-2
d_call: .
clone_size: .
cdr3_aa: CASSVAPNYGYTF
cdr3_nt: TGTGCCAGCAGCGTAGCCCCGAACTATGGCTACACCTTC

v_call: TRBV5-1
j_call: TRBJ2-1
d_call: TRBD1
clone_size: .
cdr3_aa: CASSLLPESGQVYNEQFF
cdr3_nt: TGCGCCAGCAGCTTGCTTCCGGAGTCGGGACAGGTCTACAATGAGCAGTTCTTC

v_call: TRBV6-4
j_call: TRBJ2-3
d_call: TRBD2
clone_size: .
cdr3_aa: CASSALAGGRDTQYF
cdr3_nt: TGTGCCAGCAGCGCACTAGCGGGAGGCAGAGATACGCAGTATTTT

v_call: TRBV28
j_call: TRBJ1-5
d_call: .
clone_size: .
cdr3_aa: CASSLRLGQPQHF
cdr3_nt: TGTGCCAGCAGCCTACGCTTGGGTCAGCCCCAGCATTTT

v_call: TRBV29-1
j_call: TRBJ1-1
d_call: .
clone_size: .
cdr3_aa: CSVERQLRRTEAFF
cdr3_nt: TGCAGCGTTGAGAGACAGCTGAGAAGAACTGAAGCTTTCTTT

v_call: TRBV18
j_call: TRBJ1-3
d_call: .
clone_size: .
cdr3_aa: CASSTKQGSGNTIYF
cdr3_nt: TGTGCCAGCTCAACGAAACAGGGATCTGGAAACACCATATATTTT

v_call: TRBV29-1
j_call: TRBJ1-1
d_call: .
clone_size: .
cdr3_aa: CSVKREYSEAFF
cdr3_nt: TGCAGCGTCAAAAGGGAATACTCTGAAGCTTTCTTT

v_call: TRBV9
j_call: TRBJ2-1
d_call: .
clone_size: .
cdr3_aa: CASSPGGRRSYNEQFF
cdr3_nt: TGTGCCAGCAGCCCCGGCGGTAGACGCTCCTACAATGAGCAGTTCTTC

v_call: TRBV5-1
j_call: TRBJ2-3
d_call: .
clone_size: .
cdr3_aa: CASSLDPSSTDTQYF
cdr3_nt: TGCGCCAGCAGCTTGGATCCCAGTAGCACAGATACGCAGTATTTT

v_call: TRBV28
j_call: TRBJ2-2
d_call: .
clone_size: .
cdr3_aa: CASMGPTRTGELFF
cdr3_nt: TGTGCCAGCATGGGACCAACTCGGACCGGGGAGCTGTTTTTT